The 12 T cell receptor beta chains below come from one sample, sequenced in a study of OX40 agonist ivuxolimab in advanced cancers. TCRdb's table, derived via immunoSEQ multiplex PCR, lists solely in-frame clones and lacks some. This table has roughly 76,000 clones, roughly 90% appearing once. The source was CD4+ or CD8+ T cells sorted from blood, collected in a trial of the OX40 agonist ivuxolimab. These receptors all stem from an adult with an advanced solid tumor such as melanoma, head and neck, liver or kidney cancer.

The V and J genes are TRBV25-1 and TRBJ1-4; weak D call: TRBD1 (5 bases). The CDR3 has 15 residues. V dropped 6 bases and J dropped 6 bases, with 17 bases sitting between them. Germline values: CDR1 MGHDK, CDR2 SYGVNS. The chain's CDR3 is CASREGSGLYEKLFF. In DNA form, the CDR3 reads TGTGCCAGCAGGGAGGGATCAGGGTTGTATGAAAAACTGTTTTTT.

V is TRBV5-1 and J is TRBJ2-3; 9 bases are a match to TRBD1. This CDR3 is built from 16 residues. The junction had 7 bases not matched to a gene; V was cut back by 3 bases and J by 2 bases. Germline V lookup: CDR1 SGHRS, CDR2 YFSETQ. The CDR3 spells CASSSTGTGYTDTQYF. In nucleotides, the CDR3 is TGCGCCAGCAGCTCTACCGGGACAGGGTACACAGATACGCAGTATTTT.

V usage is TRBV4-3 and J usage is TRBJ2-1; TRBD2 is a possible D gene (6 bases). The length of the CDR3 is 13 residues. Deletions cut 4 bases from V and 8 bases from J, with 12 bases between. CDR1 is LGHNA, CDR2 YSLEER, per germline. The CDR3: CASSPGRGYEQFF. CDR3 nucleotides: TGCGCCAGCAGCCCCGGGCGGGGCTATGAGCAGTTCTTC.

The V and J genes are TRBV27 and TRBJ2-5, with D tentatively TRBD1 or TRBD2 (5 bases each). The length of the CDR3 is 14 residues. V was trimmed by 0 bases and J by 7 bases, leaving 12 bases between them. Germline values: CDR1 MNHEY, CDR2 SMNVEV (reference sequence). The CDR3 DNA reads TGTGCCAGCAGTTTATCGGGGACCGGGGCGACCCAGTACTTC. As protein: CASSLSGTGATQYF.

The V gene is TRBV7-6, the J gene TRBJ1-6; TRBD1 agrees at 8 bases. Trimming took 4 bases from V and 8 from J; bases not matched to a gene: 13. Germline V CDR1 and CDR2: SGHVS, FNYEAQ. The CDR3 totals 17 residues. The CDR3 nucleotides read TGTGCCAGCAGCTCAGGGACAGGCCAGTTTGGGGATTCACCCCTCCACTTT. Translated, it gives CASSSGTGQFGDSPLHF.

CDR3 nucleotides: TGTGCCAGCAGCTTCGTTCAGGTAGCTAACTATGGCTACACCTTC. This codes for CASSFVQVANYGYTF. The chain combines TRBV7-9 with TRBJ1-2, with D unresolved. Germline values: CDR1 SEHNR, CDR2 FQNEAQ (reference sequence). Trimming cost V 3 bases and J 0 bases, with 11 bases left between them. The CDR3 spans 15 residues.

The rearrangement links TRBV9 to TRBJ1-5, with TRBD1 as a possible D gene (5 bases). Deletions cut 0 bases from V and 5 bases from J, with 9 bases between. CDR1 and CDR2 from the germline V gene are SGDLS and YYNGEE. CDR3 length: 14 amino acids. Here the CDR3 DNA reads TGTGCCAGCAGCGTAGGGGGGGAGTATCAGCCCCAGCATTTT. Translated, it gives CASSVGGEYQPQHF.

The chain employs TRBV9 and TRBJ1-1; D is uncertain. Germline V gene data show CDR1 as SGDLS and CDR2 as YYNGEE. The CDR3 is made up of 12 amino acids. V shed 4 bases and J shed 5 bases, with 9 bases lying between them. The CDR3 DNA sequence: TGTGCCAGCAGCTATAGGTTTACTGAAGCTTTCTTT. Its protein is CASSYRFTEAFF.

CDR3 in amino acids: CASSPRGRENEQFF. As DNA, the CDR3 is TGTGCCAGCAGCCCGAGGGGACGGGAAAATGAGCAGTTCTTC. The rearrangement links TRBV7-9 to TRBJ2-1; the D gene could be TRBD1 or TRBD2 (5 bases each). Germline lookup yields CDR1 SEHNR and CDR2 FQNEAQ (reference sequence). V was trimmed by 5 bases and J by 7 bases, leaving 15 bases between them. The CDR3 loop spans 14 amino acids.

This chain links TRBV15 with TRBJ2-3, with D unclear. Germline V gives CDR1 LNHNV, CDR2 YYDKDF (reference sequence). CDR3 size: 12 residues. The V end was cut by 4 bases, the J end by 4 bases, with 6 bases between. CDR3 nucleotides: TGTGCCACCAGCACCCTCCCAGATACGCAGTATTTT. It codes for CATSTLPDTQYF.

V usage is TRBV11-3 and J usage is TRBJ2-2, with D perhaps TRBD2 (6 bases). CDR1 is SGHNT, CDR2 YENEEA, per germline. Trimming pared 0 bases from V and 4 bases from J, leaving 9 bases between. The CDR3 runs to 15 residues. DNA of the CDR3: TGTGCCAGCAGCTTAGAGAGGGGAGGCACCGGGGAGCTGTTTTTT. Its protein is CASSLERGGTGELFF.

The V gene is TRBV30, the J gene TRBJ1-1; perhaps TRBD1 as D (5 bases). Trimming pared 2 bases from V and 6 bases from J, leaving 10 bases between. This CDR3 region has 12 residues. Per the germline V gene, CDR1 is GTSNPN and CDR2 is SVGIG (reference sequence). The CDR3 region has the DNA TGTGCCTGGAGTAGTTTCAGGGCTGAAGCTTTCTTT. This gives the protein CAWSSFRAEAFF.